The entry that follows covers one T cell receptor beta chain sequence. Authors' analysis steps: From reference gene primer amplification, estimates of nucleated cell counts were derived. Sequencing used immunoSEQ multiplex PCR; TCRdb keeps in-frame clones, though not all of them. That table gives V, J and clone size, and the DNA gave D and trimming. The data show roughly 120,000 clones, under 95% seen once. The data belong to a study of blood T cell repertoires in COVID-19. Sequences were obtained from peripheral blood. The sequence was obtained from a man aged 50 to 60 with active COVID-19.

CDR3 bases: TGTGCCAGCAGCCAAGCCGTAGAACGTTCGAACACCGGGGAGCTGTTTTTT. Translating it yields CASSQAVERSNTGELFF. The V call is TRBV3-1 (or the pseudogene TRBV3-2), the J call TRBJ2-2; D remains unclear. The CDR3 is 17 amino acids. The V end was cut by 1 base, the J end by 0 bases, with 12 bases between. Per germline, CDR1 LGHDT and CDR2 YNNKEL (reference sequence).